This T cell receptor (beta chain) stems from a study of regulatory T cells in long-lasting Graves disease. Both iRepertoire HTBI primers and Arm-PCR of CDR3 regions were used to build the TCR beta libraries. TCRdb itself ran the multiplex PCR reads through MiXCR, one entry per CDR3 protein. The top ten clones hold about 7% of a sample with over 450,000 distinct CDR3 sequences, around a fifth of them seen once. The time point here: persistent/refractory GD, antithyroid drugs over 5 years with positive TRAb. The TCR library was made from RNA that had been extracted from PBMCs in TRIzol. Trimming removed 6 bases at V and 0 bases at J, with 11 bases between. The CDR3 loop spans 13 amino acids. Per the germline V gene, CDR1 is SQVTM and CDR2 is ANQGSEA. The table lists this clonotype with many counts.

V is TRBV29-1 and J is TRBJ2-5; TRBD1 is a possible D gene (6 bases). The sequences come from peripheral blood mononuclear cells (PBMCs), collected when the disease was refractory, from a patient treated with antithyroid drugs. The sequence was obtained from a female donor with Graves disease. The DNA of the CDR3 is TGCAGCGTCAGGGGCGCGGACCAAGAGACCCAGTACTTC. Residues: CSVRGADQETQYF.